These T cell receptor beta chains were read from a single sample in a study of blood T cell repertoires in COVID-19. Measured with immunoSEQ multiplex PCR; TCRdb has only the in-frame clones, and not every one. Of 150,000 or so clones in the sample, about nine tenths were seen once. Material: peripheral blood. All receptors derive from a man aged 45-65 years with acute or convalescent COVID-19. The CDR3 runs from the conserved cysteine through the conserved F or W. D genes are given only for firm matches.

d_call: NA; v_call: TRBV5-5; j_call: TRBJ1-2; cdr3_aa: CASSLTWSNLYGYTF
d_call: NA; v_call: TRBV21-1; j_call: TRBJ2-7; cdr3_aa: CASSWTVRILYEQYF
d_call: TRBD1; v_call: TRBV5-1; j_call: TRBJ2-2; cdr3_aa: CASSPKPGTGGVISAGELFF
d_call: NA; v_call: TRBV5-4; j_call: TRBJ1-3; cdr3_aa: CASSRWGRSGNTIYF
d_call: NA; v_call: TRBV19; j_call: TRBJ1-1; cdr3_aa: CASSRRGYTEAFF
d_call: NA; v_call: TRBV5-1; j_call: TRBJ1-2; cdr3_aa: CASSLDVGGSYTF
d_call: NA; v_call: TRBV27; j_call: TRBJ1-4; cdr3_aa: CASSSINEKLFF
d_call: TRBD2; v_call: TRBV7-9; j_call: TRBJ2-2; cdr3_aa: CASSFSSGGAPYTGELFF
d_call: TRBD1; v_call: TRBV5-6; j_call: TRBJ1-2; cdr3_aa: CASSWAGQPYGYTF
d_call: NA; v_call: TRBV10-2; j_call: TRBJ2-1; cdr3_aa: CASSPVGMRGGWNEQFF
d_call: TRBD2; v_call: TRBV5-1; j_call: TRBJ2-3; cdr3_aa: CASSPIAGSDTQYF
d_call: TRBD1; v_call: TRBV27; j_call: TRBJ2-3; cdr3_aa: CASSLSGTGVWGSTDTQYF
d_call: NA; v_call: TRBV7-2; j_call: TRBJ1-2; cdr3_aa: CASSLDSTSNPYGYTF
d_call: TRBD2; v_call: TRBV7-6; j_call: TRBJ2-2; cdr3_aa: CASSPWTSGENTGELFF
d_call: TRBD2; v_call: TRBV7-2; j_call: TRBJ2-3; cdr3_aa: CASSYRGGRDTQYF
d_call: NA; v_call: TRBV29-1; j_call: TRBJ1-1; cdr3_aa: CSDVVNTEAFF
d_call: TRBD1; v_call: TRBV9; j_call: TRBJ1-2; cdr3_aa: CASSVGQGSYGYTF
d_call: TRBD2; v_call: TRBV5-1; j_call: TRBJ2-5; cdr3_aa: CASSPLPTSGGGETQYF
d_call: NA; v_call: TRBV13; j_call: TRBJ2-7; cdr3_aa: CASSFKGLGQELSYEQYF
d_call: NA; v_call: TRBV7-9; j_call: TRBJ2-7; cdr3_aa: CASSHSSYEQYF
d_call: NA; v_call: TRBV5-1; j_call: TRBJ1-5; cdr3_aa: CASSREGDLRQPQHF
d_call: NA; v_call: TRBV11-2; j_call: TRBJ2-1; cdr3_aa: CASTLDRGRREQFF
d_call: TRBD2; v_call: TRBV9; j_call: TRBJ2-5; cdr3_aa: CASSAGTLAGGETQYF
d_call: TRBD1; v_call: TRBV10-3; j_call: TRBJ1-5; cdr3_aa: CATQGARSNQPQHF
d_call: NA; v_call: TRBV24-1; j_call: TRBJ2-6; cdr3_aa: CATSDPGVSGANVLTF
d_call: NA; v_call: TRBV10-3; j_call: TRBJ1-1; cdr3_aa: CAISLQANTEAFF
d_call: NA; v_call: TRBV12-5; j_call: TRBJ1-2; cdr3_aa: CASGRLTDLNYGYTF
d_call: TRBD1; v_call: TRBV5-4; j_call: TRBJ1-1; cdr3_aa: CASSQRQGANTEAFF
d_call: TRBD2; v_call: TRBV13; j_call: TRBJ2-2; cdr3_aa: CASSPSRGRGTGELFF
d_call: NA; v_call: TRBV15; j_call: TRBJ2-7; cdr3_aa: CATSRTPQGFDEQYF
d_call: TRBD1; v_call: TRBV6-1; j_call: TRBJ1-2; cdr3_aa: CASSERGGNGYTF
d_call: NA; v_call: TRBV6-5; j_call: TRBJ2-7; cdr3_aa: CASSYGGTAAYEQYF
d_call: NA; v_call: TRBV7-9; j_call: TRBJ1-4; cdr3_aa: CASSPQGGENEKLFF
d_call: NA; v_call: TRBV30; j_call: TRBJ1-2; cdr3_aa: CAWSSSNYGYTF
d_call: NA; v_call: TRBV9; j_call: TRBJ1-4; cdr3_aa: CASSVAAGNEKLFF
d_call: NA; v_call: TRBV3-1/TRBV3-2; j_call: TRBJ1-5; cdr3_aa: CASSQDDSVRPQHF
d_call: NA; v_call: TRBV11-3; j_call: TRBJ2-7; cdr3_aa: CASSLDASSKQYF
d_call: NA; v_call: TRBV27; j_call: TRBJ1-1; cdr3_aa: CASSFGRGINTEAFF
d_call: TRBD1; v_call: TRBV5-6; j_call: TRBJ1-2; cdr3_aa: CASSLARRGPNYGYTF
d_call: NA; v_call: TRBV27; j_call: TRBJ2-5; cdr3_aa: CASVGDPQETQYF
d_call: TRBD1; v_call: TRBV9; j_call: TRBJ1-2; cdr3_aa: CASSVMGTVNYGYTF
d_call: NA; v_call: TRBV5-1; j_call: TRBJ1-1; cdr3_aa: CASSLGLLNTEAFF
d_call: NA; v_call: TRBV5-1; j_call: TRBJ1-5; cdr3_aa: CASSAGGSGNQPQHF
d_call: NA; v_call: TRBV2; j_call: TRBJ2-5; cdr3_aa: CASRRGRETQYF
d_call: NA; v_call: TRBV23-1; j_call: TRBJ1-2; cdr3_aa: CASSQGGCDYGYTF
d_call: TRBD1; v_call: TRBV12-3/TRBV12-4; j_call: TRBJ1-1; cdr3_aa: CASSRDSYTEAFF
d_call: TRBD2; v_call: TRBV2; j_call: TRBJ2-4; cdr3_aa: CASTQATSGAGIQYF
d_call: NA; v_call: TRBV29-1; j_call: TRBJ1-3; cdr3_aa: CSVVGSLSGNTIYF
d_call: TRBD1; v_call: TRBV7-2; j_call: TRBJ1-2; cdr3_aa: CASSLGQGYGYTF
d_call: TRBD1; v_call: TRBV9; j_call: TRBJ1-2; cdr3_aa: CASSDPETRDRGVYDYGYTF
d_call: NA; v_call: TRBV5-4; j_call: TRBJ2-7; cdr3_aa: CASSFDPSSYEQYF
d_call: TRBD1; v_call: TRBV6-1; j_call: TRBJ1-4; cdr3_aa: CASSVRGRTANEKLFF
d_call: TRBD1; v_call: TRBV18; j_call: TRBJ1-5; cdr3_aa: CASSLGQNSNQPQHF
d_call: TRBD1; v_call: TRBV6-5; j_call: TRBJ1-6; cdr3_aa: CASSLTGGWSPLHF
d_call: TRBD1; v_call: TRBV6-1; j_call: TRBJ1-3; cdr3_aa: CASSERQQGGENTIYF
d_call: NA; v_call: TRBV2; j_call: TRBJ1-4; cdr3_aa: CASSEAERTLFF
d_call: NA; v_call: TRBV6-1; j_call: TRBJ2-7; cdr3_aa: CASSTSKQVTYEQYF
d_call: NA; v_call: TRBV11-2; j_call: TRBJ2-4; cdr3_aa: CASSLDQRIVAKNIQYF
d_call: TRBD2; v_call: TRBV5-1; j_call: TRBJ2-5; cdr3_aa: CASSLGGLAGAQETQYF